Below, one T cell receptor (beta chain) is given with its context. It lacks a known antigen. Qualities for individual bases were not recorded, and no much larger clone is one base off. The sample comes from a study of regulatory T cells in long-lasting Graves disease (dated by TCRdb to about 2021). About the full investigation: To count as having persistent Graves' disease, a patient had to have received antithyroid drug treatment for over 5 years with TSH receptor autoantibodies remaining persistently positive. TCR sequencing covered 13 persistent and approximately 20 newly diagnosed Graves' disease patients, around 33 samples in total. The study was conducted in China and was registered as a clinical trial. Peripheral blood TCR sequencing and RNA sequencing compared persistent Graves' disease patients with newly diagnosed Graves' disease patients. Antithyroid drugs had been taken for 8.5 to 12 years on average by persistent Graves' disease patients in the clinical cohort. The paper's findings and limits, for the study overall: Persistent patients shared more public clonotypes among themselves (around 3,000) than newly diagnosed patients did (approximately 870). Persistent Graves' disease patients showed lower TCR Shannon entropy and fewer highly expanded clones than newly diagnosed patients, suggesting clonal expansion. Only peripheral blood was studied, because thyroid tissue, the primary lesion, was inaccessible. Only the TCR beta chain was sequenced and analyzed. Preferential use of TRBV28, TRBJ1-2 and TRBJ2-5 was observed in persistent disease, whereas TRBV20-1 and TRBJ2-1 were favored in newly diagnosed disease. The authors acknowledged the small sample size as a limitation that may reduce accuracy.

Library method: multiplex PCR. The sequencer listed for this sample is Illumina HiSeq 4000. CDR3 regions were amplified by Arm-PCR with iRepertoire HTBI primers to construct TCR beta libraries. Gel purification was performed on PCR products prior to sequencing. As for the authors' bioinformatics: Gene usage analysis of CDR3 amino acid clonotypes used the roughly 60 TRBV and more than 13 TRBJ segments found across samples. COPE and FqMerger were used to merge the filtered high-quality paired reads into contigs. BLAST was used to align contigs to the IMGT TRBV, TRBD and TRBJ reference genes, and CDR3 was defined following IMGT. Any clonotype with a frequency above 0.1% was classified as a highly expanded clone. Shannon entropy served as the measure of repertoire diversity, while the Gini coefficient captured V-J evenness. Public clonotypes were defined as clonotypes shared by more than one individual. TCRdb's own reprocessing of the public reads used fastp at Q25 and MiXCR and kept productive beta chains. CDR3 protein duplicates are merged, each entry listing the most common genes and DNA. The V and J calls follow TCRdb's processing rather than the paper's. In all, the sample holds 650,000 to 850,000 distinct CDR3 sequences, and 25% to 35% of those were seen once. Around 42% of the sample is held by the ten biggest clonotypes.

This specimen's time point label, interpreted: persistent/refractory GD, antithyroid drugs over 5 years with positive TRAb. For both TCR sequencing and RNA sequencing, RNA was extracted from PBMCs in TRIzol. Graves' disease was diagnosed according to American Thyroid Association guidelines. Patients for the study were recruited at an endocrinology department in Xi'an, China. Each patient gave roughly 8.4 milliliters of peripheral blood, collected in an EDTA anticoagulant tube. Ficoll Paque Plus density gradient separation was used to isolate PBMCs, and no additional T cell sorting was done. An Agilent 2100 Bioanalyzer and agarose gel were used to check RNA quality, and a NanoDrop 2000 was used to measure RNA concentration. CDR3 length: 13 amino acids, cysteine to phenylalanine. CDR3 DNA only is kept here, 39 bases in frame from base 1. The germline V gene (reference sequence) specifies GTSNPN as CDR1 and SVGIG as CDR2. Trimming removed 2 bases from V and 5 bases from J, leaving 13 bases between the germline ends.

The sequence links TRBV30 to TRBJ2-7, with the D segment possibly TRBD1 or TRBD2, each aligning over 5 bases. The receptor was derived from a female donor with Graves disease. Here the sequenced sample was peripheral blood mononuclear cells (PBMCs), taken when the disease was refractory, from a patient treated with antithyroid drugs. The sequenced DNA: TGTGCCTGGAGTTTGGGGGAGCGACACGAGCAGTACTTC. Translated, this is CAWSLGERHEQYF. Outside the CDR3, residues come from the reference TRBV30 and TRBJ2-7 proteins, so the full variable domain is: SQTIHQWPATLVQPVGSPLSLECTVEGTSNPNLYWYRQAAGRGLQLLFYSVGIGQISSEVPQNLSASRPQDRQFILSSKKLLLSDSGFYLCAWSLGERHEQYFGPGTRLTVT.